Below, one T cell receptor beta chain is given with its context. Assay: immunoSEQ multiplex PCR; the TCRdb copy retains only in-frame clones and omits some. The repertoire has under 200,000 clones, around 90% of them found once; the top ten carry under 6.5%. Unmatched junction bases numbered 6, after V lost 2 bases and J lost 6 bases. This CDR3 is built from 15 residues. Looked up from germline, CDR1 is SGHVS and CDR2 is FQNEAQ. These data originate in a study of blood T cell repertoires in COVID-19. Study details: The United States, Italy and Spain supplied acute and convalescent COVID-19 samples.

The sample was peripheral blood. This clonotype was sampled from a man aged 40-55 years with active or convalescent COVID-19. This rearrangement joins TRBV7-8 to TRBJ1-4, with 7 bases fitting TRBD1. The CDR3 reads CASSLRGRAYEKLFF. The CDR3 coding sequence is TGTGCCAGCAGCTTAAGGGGGCGTGCTTATGAAAAACTGTTTTTT.